The T cell receptor (beta chain) described here comes from a study of blood T cell repertoires in COVID-19. Background on the study: From T cells, B-cell-depleted T cells, or PBMCs came the material, which was cDNA or gDNA.

In the source study's methods: Estimates of nucleated cell counts were drawn from the amplification of reference gene primers. Sequenced by immunoSEQ multiplex PCR; TCRdb stores in-frame clones only, minus some. V and J calls and clone size are copied from that table; D and trimming were computed from the DNA. The table lists 150,000 to 200,000 clones, roughly 82% of them singletons. Per the germline V gene, CDR1 is SGDLS and CDR2 is YYNGEE. Germline trimming cut 3 bases from V and 8 bases from J; bases unmatched to any gene: 12. CDR3 length: 15 amino acids. Sequences were obtained from peripheral blood. V usage is TRBV9 and J usage is TRBJ2-7; TRBD1 matches 9 bases. This clonotype originated in a woman aged 25-40 years with acute or convalescent COVID-19. The CDR3 DNA sequence: TGTGCCAGCAGCGGAAGCGGGACAGGGTCCAGCAAGCAGTACTTC. Translated: CASSGSGTGSSKQYF.